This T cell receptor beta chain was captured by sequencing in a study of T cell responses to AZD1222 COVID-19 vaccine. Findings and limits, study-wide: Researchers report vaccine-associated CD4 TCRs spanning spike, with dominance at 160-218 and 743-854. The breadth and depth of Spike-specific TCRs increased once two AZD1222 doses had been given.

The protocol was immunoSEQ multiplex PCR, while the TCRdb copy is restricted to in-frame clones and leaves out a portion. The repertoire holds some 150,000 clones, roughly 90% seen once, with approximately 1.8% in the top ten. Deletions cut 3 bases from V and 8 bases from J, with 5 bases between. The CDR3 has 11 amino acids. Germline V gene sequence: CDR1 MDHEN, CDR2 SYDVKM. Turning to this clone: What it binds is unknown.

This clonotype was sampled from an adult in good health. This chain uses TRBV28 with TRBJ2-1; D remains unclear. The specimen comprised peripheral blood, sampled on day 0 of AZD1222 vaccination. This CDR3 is CASSFGDEQFF. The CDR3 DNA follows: TGTGCCAGCAGTTTTGGGGATGAGCAGTTCTTC.